Sequencing of this TCR beta chain was carried out in a study of HIV-infected patients and healthy controls. After removal of 6 bases from V and 0 bases from J, the junction contained 6 bases not matched to a gene. Germline loops: CDR1 MDHEN, CDR2 SYDVKM. The CDR3 has 15 residues. Around 450 ng RNA was reverse transcribed with alpha and beta constant-region primers. Separate chain-specific third strand synthesis with multiplexing indices produced the alpha and beta libraries. The cDNA received a 5' RACE adapter containing a random hexamer plus an SP2 sequencing primer site. TCRdb re-derived calls from the 5' RACE reads in MiXCR, one entry per CDR3 protein. The sample lists around 20,000 distinct CDR3 sequences, approximately 9.5% seen once, with 6.5% to 8% in the top ten. This clonotype was seen ten or more times. The repertoire came from unfractionated whole blood and reflected all unsorted peripheral T cells. RNA came from roughly 2.5 ml of peripheral blood.

This TCR was recovered from an adult in good health. Sequences were obtained from blood. V gene TRBV28 combines with J gene TRBJ2-7, with 9 bases identical to TRBD2. CDR3 in DNA: TGTGCCAGCAGCCGGGGACTAGCAGGCTCCTACGAGCAGTACTTC. This encodes CASSRGLAGSYEQYF.